The 10 T cell receptor beta chains given below trace back to one sample, sequenced in a study of response to subunit inactivated influenza vaccine. Each CDR3 protein is one row after TCRdb ran MiXCR on the RT-PCR reads. The table has about 540,000 distinct CDR3 sequences, approximately 14% seen once. This material consisted of PBMCs from blood, taken 11 to 12 days after vaccination. These receptors originate from a man between 50 and 59 years old who received an inactivated influenza vaccine.

This chain uses TRBV3-1 with TRBJ1-5, with a tentative D call TRBD1 (5 bases). This CDR3 region has 14 residues. Looked up from germline, CDR1 is LGHDT and CDR2 is YNNKEL (reference sequence). With 3 bases removed from V and 1 base from J, the gap between germline ends came to 7 bases. CDR3 sequence: CASSHAGSNQPQHF. CDR3 nucleotide sequence: TGTGCCAGCAGCCACGCAGGGAGCAATCAGCCCCAGCATTTT.

This rearrangement joins TRBV10-2 to TRBJ2-3; TRBD2 agrees at 9 bases. With 7 bases clipped from V and 5 bases from J, the junction kept 10 bases outside the gene matches. The germline V gene encodes CDR1 WSHSY and CDR2 SAAADI. This CDR3 spans 15 amino acids. DNA for the CDR3: TGCGCCAGCAAGGATATAGCGGGGGCGCGAGATACGCAGTATTTT. It is translated as CASKDIAGARDTQYF.

This clonotype has only a few counts. The chain uses TRBV12-3 or TRBV12-4 and TRBJ2-3; possible D gene TRBD2, 5 bases. The ends were cut back, 0 bases at V and 2 bases at J, with 9 bases in the middle. CDR3 length equals 15 residues. The CDR3 is CASSLAADYTDTQYF. In DNA form, the CDR3 reads TGTGCCAGCAGTTTAGCTGCAGACTACACAGATACGCAGTATTTT.

The chain combines TRBV12-3 or TRBV12-4 with TRBJ1-1; tentative D call: TRBD1 (5 bases). This CDR3 contains 15 residues. V gave up 2 bases and J gave up 0 bases, with 10 bases separating them. The CDR3 here is CASSLIGQLNTEAFF. In DNA form, the CDR3 reads TGTGCCAGCAGTTTAATTGGACAACTGAACACTGAAGCTTTCTTT.

The chain has TRBV4-2 and TRBJ2-1; D is unclear. Germline-derived CDR1 and CDR2 are LGHNA and YNFKEQ. With 0 bases removed from V and 10 bases from J, the gap between germline ends came to 7 bases. CDR3 length: 12 residues. The CDR3 reads CASSQDTGEQFF. CDR3 bases: TGTGCCAGCAGCCAAGACACCGGCGAGCAGTTCTTC.

The count of this clonotype is one. The chain's CDR3 is CSVSGGSYNEQFF. The CDR3 DNA is TGCAGCGTAAGTGGGGGGTCCTACAATGAGCAGTTCTTC. The chain uses TRBV29-1 and TRBJ2-1; a possible D gene is TRBD2 (6 bases). The CDR3 has 13 amino acids. Trimming removed 6 bases from V and 1 base from J, with 10 bases in between. The V gene's germline CDR1 is SQVTM and CDR2 ANQGSEA.

This clonotype appeared a few times. This chain connects TRBV5-5 to TRBJ1-4, with D possibly TRBD1 on 6 matching bases. Germline V gives CDR1 SGHKS, CDR2 YYEKEE (reference sequence). This CDR3 region has 13 residues. V was pared by 4 bases and J by 7 bases, with 11 bases between. The CDR3 region has the DNA TGTGCCAGCAGCATAACAGGGTTTGAAAAACTGTTTTTT. It encodes CASSITGFEKLFF. The full variable domain, with the rest looked up from reference TRBV5-5 and TRBJ1-4, is DAGVTQSPTHLIKTRGQQVTLRCSPISGHKSVSWYQQVLGQGPQFIFQYYEKEERGRGNFPDRFSARQFPNYSSELNVNALLLGDSALYLCASSITGFEKLFFGSGTQLSVL.

Only a few counts were recorded for this clonotype. The chain recombines TRBV24-1 with TRBJ2-1, with TRBD1 matching 8 bases. With 2 bases clipped from V and 8 bases from J, the junction kept 7 bases outside the gene matches. CDR3 size: 15 residues. Germline lookup yields CDR1 KGHDR and CDR2 SFDVKD. The CDR3 spells CATSDSRQGAHEQFF. The CDR3 DNA reads TGTGCCACCAGTGATTCCAGGCAGGGGGCACATGAGCAGTTCTTC.

The V gene is TRBV20-1, the J gene TRBJ2-5; 8 bases line up with TRBD1. J gave up 5 bases and V 3 bases, and 8 bases lay outside the gene matches. The germline gives CDR1 DFQATT, CDR2 SNEGSKA (reference sequence). The CDR3 is made up of 14 amino acids. CDR3 DNA: TGCAGTGCTAGGGGGACAGGAGGGACTGAGACCCAGTACTTC. It codes for CSARGTGGTETQYF.

This chain links TRBV7-2 with TRBJ1-1; no firm D call. The CDR3 contains 13 residues. The V end was cut by 0 bases, the J end by 7 bases, with 9 bases between. The germline V gene encodes CDR1 SGHTA and CDR2 FQGNSA. The CDR3, as DNA: TGTGCCAGCAGCTTAGCGGAGACGGGTGAAGCTTTCTTT. Its protein product is CASSLAETGEAFF.